The rows below give T cell receptor beta chains drawn from one sample of a study of cytomegalovirus exposure and HLA in healthy donors. Clones were read by immunoSEQ multiplex PCR, and TCRdb kept only the in-frame ones, dropping some. Of 200,000 to 300,000 clones detected, approximately 84% appear once; the ten largest clones hold roughly 1.2%. Sequencing was done on a sample of PBMCs. The receptor set was obtained from a woman aged 25 to 39 in good health and CMV-seropositive. The CDR3 runs from the conserved cysteine through the conserved F or W. The order of the fields is clone size, V gene, D gene, J gene, CDR3 protein, CDR3 DNA. D genes are given only for firm matches. For some rows the clone size is stated as once, few or many, or as a class when expanded; others skip it.

once	TRBV6-1	TRBD1	TRBJ1-1	CASSDVRTGFPEAFF	TGTGCCAGCAGTGATGTTCGGACAGGGTTCCCTGAAGCTTTCTTT
.	TRBV19	TRBD1	TRBJ1-5	CASSIDRQGVHQPQHF	TGTGCCAGTAGTATAGATCGACAGGGCGTCCATCAGCCCCAGCATTTT
.	TRBV7-8	TRBD2	TRBJ2-7	CASSLFVSGGHEQYF	TGTGCCAGCAGCTTATTCGTTAGCGGGGGGCACGAGCAGTACTTC
.	TRBV5-1	.	TRBJ2-7	CASSLDLSGYEQYF	TGCGCCAGCAGCTTGGACCTTTCGGGCTACGAGCAGTACTTC
.	TRBV7-2	TRBD2	TRBJ2-7	CASSWTSGGEQYF	TGTGCCAGCAGCTGGACTAGCGGGGGAGAGCAGTACTTC
.	TRBV5-1	TRBD2	TRBJ2-5	CASSFMAGGDQETQYF	TGCGCCAGCAGCTTCATGGCCGGGGGGGATCAAGAGACCCAGTACTTC
.	TRBV6-5	TRBD1	TRBJ2-2	CASSYSGQGSFGELFF	TGTGCCAGCAGTTACTCCGGACAGGGGTCTTTTGGGGAGCTGTTTTTT
.	TRBV5-1	TRBD1	TRBJ1-5	CASSKDRNQPQHF	TGCGCCAGCAGCAAGGACAGGAATCAGCCCCAGCATTTT
once	TRBV6-1	.	TRBJ1-4	CASFWTDSPNEKLFF	TGTGCCAGCTTTTGGACGGACAGCCCCAATGAAAAACTGTTTTTT
.	TRBV7-9	.	TRBJ2-7	CASSLDYPSYEQYF	TGTGCCAGCAGCTTAGACTACCCCTCCTACGAGCAGTACTTC
.	TRBV28	.	TRBJ2-1	CASSPILDNEQFF	TGTGCCAGCAGTCCTATATTGGACAATGAGCAGTTCTTC
.	TRBV2	.	TRBJ1-3	CASDTDGVNTIYF	TGTGCCAGCGATACCGACGGAGTAAACACCATATATTTT
.	TRBV15	.	TRBJ1-5	CATSRGRDDDQPQHF	TGTGCCACCAGCAGAGGTCGGGATGATGATCAGCCCCAGCATTTT
.	TRBV2	.	TRBJ2-3	CASVRDTAQSQYF	TGTGCCAGCGTACGGGACACCGCACAATCGCAGTATTTT
once	TRBV6-1	TRBD2	TRBJ2-1	CASRLAGYTYNEQFF	TGTGCCAGCAGACTAGCGGGTTATACCTACAATGAGCAGTTCTTC
.	TRBV18	.	TRBJ2-5	CASSPYRDGETQYF	TGTGCCAGCTCACCATACAGGGATGGTGAGACCCAGTACTTC
.	TRBV6-1	.	TRBJ2-3	CASSHGGTDTQYF	TGTGCCAGCAGTCACGGGGGCACAGATACGCAGTATTTT
.	TRBV9	TRBD1	TRBJ2-7	CASSVGPLGTGGYEQYF	TGTGCCAGCAGCGTAGGACCGTTGGGGACAGGGGGCTACGAGCAGTACTTC
.	TRBV16	.	TRBJ1-1	CASSQSQGTSTEAFF	TGTGCCAGCAGCCAATCCCAGGGAACGAGCACTGAAGCTTTCTTT
.	TRBV6-1	.	TRBJ1-5	CASSEAAAGKYQPQHF	TGTGCCAGCAGTGAAGCGGCCGCGGGGAAATATCAGCCCCAGCATTTT
.	TRBV6-1	TRBD1	TRBJ2-3	CASRTGINIDTQYF	TGTGCCAGCAGGACAGGGATTAATATAGATACGCAGTATTTT
.	TRBV11-3	TRBD1	TRBJ1-4	CASSTRQGRNEKLFF	TGTGCCAGCAGCACCCGACAGGGTCGTAATGAAAAACTGTTTTTT
.	TRBV6-5	.	TRBJ1-1	CASSLRGTDLAEAFF	TGTGCCAGCAGTCTCCGGGGAACAGACTTGGCTGAAGCTTTCTTT
.	TRBV7-6	TRBD2	TRBJ2-2	CASSPLAGGGPGELFF	TGTGCCAGCAGCCCCTTAGCGGGAGGCGGGCCCGGGGAGCTGTTTTTT
.	TRBV5-1	.	TRBJ2-7	CASSYDNRFPYEQYF	TGCGCCAGCAGCTATGATAACAGGTTCCCCTACGAGCAGTACTTC
once	TRBV6-1	.	TRBJ1-1	CASSLSQENTEAFF	TGTGCCAGCAGTCTATCTCAGGAAAACACTGAAGCTTTCTTT
.	TRBV28	.	TRBJ1-2	CASSLAGTIYGYTF	TGTGCCAGCAGTTTAGCAGGAACCATCTATGGCTACACCTTC
.	TRBV11-3	.	TRBJ2-1	CASRKTDISYNEQFF	TGTGCCAGCAGGAAAACAGACATCTCCTACAATGAGCAGTTCTTC
.	TRBV11-2	TRBD1	TRBJ1-2	CASSVSGGAFGYTF	TGTGCCAGCAGCGTGTCAGGGGGCGCCTTTGGCTACACCTTC
.	TRBV11-2	.	TRBJ1-1	CASSLTVGNTEAFF	TGTGCCAGCAGCTTAACAGTGGGGAACACTGAAGCTTTCTTT
.	TRBV28	.	TRBJ1-4	CASKKSLREEKLFF	TGTGCCAGCAAAAAGAGCCTTAGAGAGGAAAAACTGTTTTTT
.	TRBV7-2	.	TRBJ2-1	CASSLLAIWNEQFF	TGTGCCAGCAGCTTGCTAGCGATTTGGAATGAGCAGTTCTTC
.	TRBV4-1	.	TRBJ2-7	CASSRSKASGRDYEQYF	TGCGCCAGCAGCCGATCGAAAGCATCAGGCCGAGACTACGAGCAGTACTTC
once	TRBV18	TRBD2	TRBJ2-1	CASSLGTSGRGVRQFF	TGTGCCAGCTCCCTCGGGACTAGCGGACGAGGGGTGCGGCAGTTCTTC
.	TRBV5-1	TRBD2	TRBJ2-1	CASSLGLADNEQFF	TGCGCCAGCAGCTTGGGACTAGCGGACAATGAGCAGTTCTTC
.	TRBV6-1	.	TRBJ1-5	CASSQGYRDGQPQHF	TGTGCCAGCAGCCAAGGCTACAGGGACGGCCAGCCCCAGCATTTT
.	TRBV30	TRBD1	TRBJ2-1	CSTGGEVGQFF	TGCTCGACAGGGGGCGAGGTGGGGCAGTTCTTC
.	TRBV4-1	.	TRBJ2-3	CASSQPPGRETDTQYF	TGCGCCAGCAGCCAACCTCCTGGCCGGGAGACAGATACGCAGTATTTT
.	TRBV28	.	TRBJ2-3	CASSLVAPGQYF	TGTGCCAGCAGTTTAGTGGCTCCGGGGCAGTATTTT
.	TRBV28	.	TRBJ2-4	CASSLQFSFFQYF	TGTGCCAGCAGTCTCCAGTTTTCCTTTTTTCAGTACTTC
.	TRBV7-8	TRBD1	TRBJ2-7	CASSLRQGPYEQYF	TGTGCCAGCAGCTTACGACAGGGCCCCTACGAGCAGTACTTC
.	TRBV27	TRBD1	TRBJ1-5	CASSLTPGGNQPQHF	TGTGCCAGCAGTTTAACGCCAGGGGGAAATCAGCCCCAGCATTTT
.	TRBV7-9	.	TRBJ1-1	CASSPSGDNTEAFF	TGTGCCAGCAGCCCTTCGGGGGACAACACTGAAGCTTTCTTT
few	TRBV19	TRBD1	TRBJ1-2	CASSITGGISTRGYTF	TGTGCCAGTAGTATCACAGGGGGCATATCCACTAGGGGCTACACCTTC
.	TRBV6-6	TRBD1	TRBJ2-2	CASSTGQGLGELFF	TGTGCCAGCAGTACAGGACAGGGGCTAGGGGAGCTGTTTTTT
once	TRBV4-1	.	TRBJ2-7	CASSQGGDLEQYF	TGCGCCAGCAGCCAAGGGGGGGATCTCGAGCAGTACTTC
.	TRBV5-4	.	TRBJ1-2	CASSLPSQGYGYTF	TGTGCCAGCAGCTTGCCTTCACAGGGCTATGGCTACACCTTC
.	TRBV15	.	TRBJ2-2	CATSRDRAYAGELFF	TGTGCCACCAGCAGAGACAGGGCTTATGCCGGGGAGCTGTTTTTT
.	TRBV5-6	TRBD1	TRBJ1-1	CASRDRANLENTEAFF	TGTGCCAGCCGGGACAGGGCTAATTTAGAGAACACTGAAGCTTTCTTT
.	TRBV11-2	.	TRBJ2-5	CASSLDGMVQETQYF	TGTGCCAGCAGCTTGGACGGGATGGTGCAAGAGACCCAGTACTTC
.	TRBV7-3	TRBD2	TRBJ2-1	CASSRRGGLAGDNEQFF	TGTGCCAGCAGCCGGCGCGGCGGACTAGCGGGAGACAATGAGCAGTTCTTC
.	TRBV13	TRBD1	TRBJ2-1	CASSLGGQGLYEQFF	TGTGCCAGCAGCCTAGGGGGACAGGGCCTATATGAGCAGTTCTTC
.	TRBV7-9	.	TRBJ2-7	CASSLEWQDYEQYF	TGTGCCAGCAGCTTAGAATGGCAGGATTACGAGCAGTACTTC
.	TRBV9	.	TRBJ2-7	CASSVGQTYEQYF	TGTGCCAGCAGCGTCGGACAGACCTACGAGCAGTACTTC
.	TRBV28	TRBD2	TRBJ2-7	CASSFASGYEQYF	TGTGCCAGCAGTTTCGCTAGCGGCTACGAGCAGTACTTC
few	TRBV6-5	.	TRBJ2-7	CASRLGQTYEQYF	TGTGCCAGCAGGCTGGGACAAACCTACGAGCAGTACTTC
.	TRBV2	.	TRBJ1-1	CASSEISGEAFF	TGTGCCAGCAGTGAAATATCTGGGGAGGCTTTCTTT
.	TRBV27	.	TRBJ2-3	CASTLGGGTDTQYF	TGTGCCAGCACATTAGGGGGGGGTACGGATACGCAGTATTTT
.	TRBV30	TRBD2	TRBJ2-1	CAWSVLAGGLSSYNEQFF	TGTGCCTGGAGTGTACTGGCGGGAGGCCTAAGCTCCTACAATGAGCAGTTCTTC